This TCR beta chain was obtained from a study of shared clonotypes between healthy human individuals. TCRdb keeps only in-frame clones here, not all; method: immunoSEQ multiplex PCR. The sample holds around 550,000 clones, roughly 95% seen once. Looked up from germline, CDR1 is MNHEY and CDR2 is SMNVEV (reference sequence). Trimming left V 5 bases short and J 0 bases short, with 11 bases between. The CDR3 is 14 amino acids. CD45RO-negative, CCR7-positively selected cells formed the naive CD8 fraction, excluding terminally differentiated effector memory CD45RA+ cells. None of the donors, who were healthy HIV-negative adults, had recently had acute infections or vaccinations. As concerns this clone: Its antigen is undetermined.

Broader study findings: Larger estimated richness was generally recorded for naive subsets relative to memory subsets. Represented diversity (both genetic and exposure-history) was limited by the small number of donors.

Material for sequencing was naive CD8+ T cells sorted from blood. The clonotype originates from a woman in her twenties or thirties in good health. The chain joins TRBV27 to TRBJ2-7, with D possibly matching TRBD1 (7 bases). CDR3 in DNA: TGTGCCAGCAGTGCGGGACAGAACTCCTACGAGCAGTACTTC. It encodes CASSAGQNSYEQYF.